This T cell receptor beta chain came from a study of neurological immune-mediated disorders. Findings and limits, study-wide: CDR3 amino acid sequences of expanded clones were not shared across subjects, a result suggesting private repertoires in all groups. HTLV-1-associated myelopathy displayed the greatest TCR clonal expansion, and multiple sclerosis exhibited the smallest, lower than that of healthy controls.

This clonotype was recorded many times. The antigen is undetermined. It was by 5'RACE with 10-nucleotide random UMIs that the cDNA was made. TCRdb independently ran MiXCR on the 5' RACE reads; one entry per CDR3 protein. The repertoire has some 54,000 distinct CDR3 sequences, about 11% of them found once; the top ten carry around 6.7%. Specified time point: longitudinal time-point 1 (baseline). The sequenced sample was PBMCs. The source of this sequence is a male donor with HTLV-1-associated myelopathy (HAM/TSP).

The CDR3 is CASSRAQGGFTDTQYF. The CDR3 coding sequence is TGCGCCAGCAGCCGAGCCCAGGGGGGATTCACAGATACGCAGTATTTT. This chain joins TRBV4-1 and TRBJ2-3; tentative D call: TRBD1 (7 bases). CDR1 MGHRA and CDR2 YSYEKL come from the germline V gene. This CDR3 has 16 amino acids. The V end lost 4 bases, the J end lost 2 bases, and 16 bases lay between the germline ends.